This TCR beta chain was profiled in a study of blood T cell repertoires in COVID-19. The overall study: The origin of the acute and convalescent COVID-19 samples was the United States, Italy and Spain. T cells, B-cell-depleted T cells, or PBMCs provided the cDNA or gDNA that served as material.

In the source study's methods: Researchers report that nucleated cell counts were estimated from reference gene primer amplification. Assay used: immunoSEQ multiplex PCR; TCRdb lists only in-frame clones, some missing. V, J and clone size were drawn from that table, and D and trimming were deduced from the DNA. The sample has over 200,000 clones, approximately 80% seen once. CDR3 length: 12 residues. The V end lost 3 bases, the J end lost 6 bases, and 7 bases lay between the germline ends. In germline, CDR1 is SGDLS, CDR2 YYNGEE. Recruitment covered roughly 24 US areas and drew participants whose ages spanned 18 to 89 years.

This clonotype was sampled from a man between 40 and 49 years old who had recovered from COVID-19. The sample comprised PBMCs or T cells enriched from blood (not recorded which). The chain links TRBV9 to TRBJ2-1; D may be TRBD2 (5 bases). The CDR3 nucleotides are TGTGCCAGCAGCGGCGGAGGCAATGAGCAGTTCTTC. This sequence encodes CASSGGGNEQFF.